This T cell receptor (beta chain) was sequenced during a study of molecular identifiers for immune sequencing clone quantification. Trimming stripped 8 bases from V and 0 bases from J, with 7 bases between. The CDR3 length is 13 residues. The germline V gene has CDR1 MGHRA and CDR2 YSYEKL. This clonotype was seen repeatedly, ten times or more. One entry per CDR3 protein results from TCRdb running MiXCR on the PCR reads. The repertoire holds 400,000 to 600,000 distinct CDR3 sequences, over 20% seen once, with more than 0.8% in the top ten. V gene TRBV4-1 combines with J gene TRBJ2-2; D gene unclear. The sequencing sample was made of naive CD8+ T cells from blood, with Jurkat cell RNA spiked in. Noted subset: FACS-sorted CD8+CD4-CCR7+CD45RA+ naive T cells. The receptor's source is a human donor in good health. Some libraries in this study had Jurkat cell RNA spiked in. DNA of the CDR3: TGCGCCAGCGGCTGGACGAACACCGGGGAGCTGTTTTTT. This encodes CASGWTNTGELFF.